The table lists the clone carrying this TCR beta chain with many counts. Its target is unknown. The sample comes from a study of neurological immune-mediated disorders. TCRdb processed the 5' RACE reads anew with MiXCR; each CDR3 protein has one entry. The sample has under 90,000 distinct CDR3 sequences, under 13% seen once; the top ten hold under 2%. Regarding the study as a whole: None of the CDR3 amino acid sequences of expanded clones were shared across subjects, and this suggested private repertoires in all groups. In HTLV-1-associated myelopathy, TCR clonal expansion was greatest, whereas multiple sclerosis had the least, falling below healthy controls.

Individuals who volunteered at a blood bank located in Maryland, USA, made up the group of healthy controls. This CDR3 comprises 15 residues. Germline assignment: CDR1 SGHNT and CDR2 YENEEA. J gave up 4 bases and V 0 bases, and 2 bases lay outside the gene matches. The sequencing input was PBMCs. The receptor comes from a man aged 40-50 years in good health. J is TRBJ2-1 and V is TRBV11-3, with 8 bases aligning to TRBD2. CDR3 loop: CASSLDTSGYNEQFF. CDR3 DNA sequence: TGTGCCAGCAGCTTAGACACTAGCGGTTACAATGAGCAGTTCTTC. Complete variable domain (other parts from reference TRBV11-3 and TRBJ2-1): EAGVVQSPRYKIIEKKQPVAFWCNPISGHNTLYWYLQNLGQGPELLIRYENEEAVDDSQLPKDRFSAERLKGVDSTLKIQPAELGDSAVYLCASSLDTSGYNEQFFGPGTRLTVL.